Listed below are T cell receptor beta chains from one sample, sequenced in a study of blood T cell repertoires in COVID-19. This table comes from immunoSEQ multiplex PCR, and its TCRdb copy is limited to in-frame clones, with some not included. This sample has just under 150,000 clones; roughly 89% occur once, and the top ten carry less than 0.95%. The sample taken for sequencing was peripheral blood. These receptors were obtained from a woman aged 45 to 65 with acute or convalescent COVID-19. The CDR3 runs from the conserved cysteine through the conserved F or W. The order of the fields is J gene, V gene, CDR3 protein.

>TRBJ2-1|TRBV19
CASSTSGTGRYNEQFF
>TRBJ2-7|TRBV6-5
CASRGQPYEQYF
>TRBJ1-6|TRBV5-8
CASSLLGQRNSPLHF
>TRBJ2-5|TRBV10-3
CAIREDREETQYF
>TRBJ1-5|TRBV30
CAWSVLGAPQPQHF
>TRBJ2-3|TRBV3-1/TRBV3-2
CASSPRGGRDTQYF
>TRBJ2-7|TRBV29-1
CSVEGTGEAYEQYF
>TRBJ2-1|TRBV13
CASSPSLAESYNEQFF
>TRBJ2-7|TRBV5-5
CASSFVQSYEQYF
>TRBJ1-1|TRBV30
CAWGLQVAGGSEAFF
>TRBJ2-5|TRBV2
CASNLRLAGVQETQYF
>TRBJ1-5|TRBV19
CASSQRNGNQPQHF
>TRBJ2-2|TRBV2
CASTKEFNTGELFF
>TRBJ1-1|TRBV7-3
CASSLGQGDTEAFF
>TRBJ1-2|TRBV2
CASSGGERSSYGYTF